The rows below give T cell receptor beta chains drawn from one sample of a study of blood T cell repertoires in COVID-19. Profiling relied on immunoSEQ multiplex PCR, and the TCRdb table lists in-frame clones only, not all of them. This sample has 120,000 or so clones, with about nine tenths found just once. Sample: peripheral blood. All receptors derive from a man in his forties with acute or convalescent COVID-19. Each CDR3 is given with its conserved first and last residue. The D gene is left open where the match is weak. Size tells how often a clone was seen (once, few, many) or the class of an expanded clone, and some rows leave it out.

v_call	j_call	d_call	clone_size	cdr3_nt	cdr3_aa
TRBV7-2	TRBJ1-2	-	-	TGTGCCAGCAGCAAAGGGGTCCGGGACTATGGCTACACCTTC	CASSKGVRDYGYTF
TRBV7-2	TRBJ1-6	-	-	TGTGCCAGCAGCCCAGGACAATCCTATAATTCACCCCTCCACTTT	CASSPGQSYNSPLHF
TRBV24-1	TRBJ1-4	TRBD1	-	TGTGCCACCAGTGATTCCAGGACAGGGGTTAATGAAAAACTGTTTTTT	CATSDSRTGVNEKLFF
TRBV6-5	TRBJ1-5	TRBD1	many	TGTGCCAGCAGCCACAGGGGCTCGGGCAATCAGCCCCAGCATTTT	CASSHRGSGNQPQHF
TRBV9	TRBJ2-1	-	-	TGTGCCAGCAGCGTAGGTAGTTCCTCCTCCTACAATGAGCAGTTCTTC	CASSVGSSSSYNEQFF
TRBV5-8	TRBJ1-2	-	-	TGTGCCAGCAGCTTGAGGGGGTCACCTAACTATGGCTACACCTTC	CASSLRGSPNYGYTF
TRBV11-2	TRBJ2-7	-	-	TGTGCCAGCAGCTTGCCCAGCACGGGGTTCCTCTACGAGCAGTACTTC	CASSLPSTGFLYEQYF
TRBV6-5	TRBJ1-5	-	-	TGTGCCAGCGGACAGAATCAGCCCCAGCATTTT	CASGQNQPQHF
TRBV3-1/TRBV3-2	TRBJ2-3	-	-	TGTGCCAGCAGCCCCCGGGACACCAACACAGATACGCAGTATTTT	CASSPRDTNTDTQYF
TRBV30	TRBJ2-6	-	few	TGTGCCTGGAGTGACGGGTCCCCTGGGGCCAACGTCCTGACTTTC	CAWSDGSPGANVLTF
TRBV5-1	TRBJ1-2	TRBD1	-	TGCGCCAGCAGCCAACAACAACCGGGACAGGGGGGCTATGGCTACACCTTC	CASSQQQPGQGGYGYTF
TRBV27	TRBJ2-7	-	-	TGTGCCAGCAGTTTAGGCGCTATGGGGAGGATTTACGAGCAGTACTTC	CASSLGAMGRIYEQYF
TRBV7-9	TRBJ2-1	TRBD2	-	TGTGCCAGCAGCTTAGCGGTAGCGGGAGAATCGCAGTTCTTC	CASSLAVAGESQFF
TRBV5-4	TRBJ2-3	TRBD2	-	TGTGCCAGCACCTCGGGGAGCGGGAGACGGGATACGCAGTATTTT	CASTSGSGRRDTQYF
TRBV12-3/TRBV12-4	TRBJ1-1	-	-	TGTGCCAGCAGTTTGGAGGGGAACACTGAAGCTTTCTTT	CASSLEGNTEAFF
TRBV5-4	TRBJ1-1	TRBD1	-	TGTGCCAGCAGCTTGGGGCACAGGGGAATCAGCACTGAAGCTTTCTTT	CASSLGHRGISTEAFF
TRBV7-9	TRBJ2-2	TRBD2	-	TGTGCCAGCAGCTTTACTAGCGGGAGTAACACCGGGGAGCTGTTTTTT	CASSFTSGSNTGELFF
TRBV6-6	TRBJ2-3	TRBD1	-	TGTGCCAGCAGCCCCTTACAGGGGCTATATTCAGATACGCAGTATTTT	CASSPLQGLYSDTQYF
TRBV7-9	TRBJ2-7	-	-	TGTGCCAGCAGCACGAACCGTGGGGGGAGGTGGGACTACGAGCAGTACTTC	CASSTNRGGRWDYEQYF
TRBV13	TRBJ1-4	-	-	TGTGCCAGCAGCTTAAGGTCCGATCGGGGGACCGTCAGGTTT	CASSLRSDRGTVRF
TRBV3-1/TRBV3-2	TRBJ2-7	-	many	TGTGCCAGCAGCCAAGGGGGCAGGGTATATGGCGAGCAGTACTTC	CASSQGGRVYGEQYF
TRBV19	TRBJ1-5	-	-	TGTGCCAGTAGAGAGACCCGAATCTACTATAGCAATCAGCCCCAGCATTTT	CASRETRIYYSNQPQHF
TRBV6-5	TRBJ1-1	TRBD1	-	TGTGCCAGCAGTTACGCGAGCAGGGGGCAGAACACTGAAGCTTTCTTT	CASSYASRGQNTEAFF
TRBV10-3	TRBJ2-3	-	-	TGTGCCATCAGTGCGGGAGTGGGCACGGATACGCAGTATTTT	CAISAGVGTDTQYF
TRBV7-2	TRBJ1-1	-	-	TGTGCCAGCAGTTATTCTAGGGGCGCTGAAGCTTTCTTT	CASSYSRGAEAFF
TRBV7-9	TRBJ2-7	TRBD1	-	TGTGCCAGCAGCTCGGATTGGCCGGGACAGGGGGTCTACGAGCAGTACTTC	CASSSDWPGQGVYEQYF
TRBV24-1	TRBJ2-1	TRBD2	few	TGTGCCACCAGTGAAACTACTAGCGGGAGAAGAAATGAGCAGTTCTTC	CATSETTSGRRNEQFF
TRBV13	TRBJ2-7	TRBD1	-	TGTGCCAGCAGCTTCTTTGGACAGGCCTACGAGCAGTACTTC	CASSFFGQAYEQYF
TRBV19	TRBJ2-2	-	few	TGTGCCAGTAGTACCTCTTCCTCGAACACCGGGGAGCTGTTTTTT	CASSTSSSNTGELFF
TRBV27	TRBJ2-1	-	-	TGTGCCACCCGAACAGGGACCAGCTCCTACAATGAGCAGTTCTTC	CATRTGTSSYNEQFF
TRBV29-1	TRBJ1-2	TRBD1	-	TGCAGCGTTGAATCCCCGGACAGGGATCGACTGGCTGGCTACACCTTC	CSVESPDRDRLAGYTF
TRBV5-6	TRBJ2-3	TRBD1	-	TGTGCCAGCAGCTTGGCAGGGGGCGCAGCAGATACGCAGTATTTT	CASSLAGGAADTQYF
TRBV6-6	TRBJ1-5	-	-	TGTGCCACCCTTCGATCGCCAGGTTTACAAAGCAATCAGCCCCAGCATTTT	CATLRSPGLQSNQPQHF
TRBV18	TRBJ2-6	-	-	TGTGCCAGCTCACCGAATCCCGGTCAGGGAAACTCTGGGGCCAACGTCCTGACTTTC	CASSPNPGQGNSGANVLTF
TRBV30	TRBJ2-7	-	-	TGTGCCTGGAGCTTCCGCGCTATTGGGGACAAGAGCTCCTACGAGCAGTACTTC	CAWSFRAIGDKSSYEQYF
TRBV5-6	TRBJ1-6	-	-	TGTGCCAGCATGATTTTTGGGGGGACGAATTCACCCCTCCACTTT	CASMIFGGTNSPLHF
TRBV5-1	TRBJ2-5	TRBD2	few	TGCGCCAGCAGCCCAGGGACTAGCGGCGGGGAGACCCAGTACTTC	CASSPGTSGGETQYF
TRBV30	TRBJ2-7	TRBD2	-	TGTGCCTGGAGTTATGACCCCCTTAACCCCGGGACTAGCTCCTACGAGCAGTACTTC	CAWSYDPLNPGTSSYEQYF
TRBV27	TRBJ2-5	-	-	TGTGCCAGCAGTTCACAAGCGGGCCCGGGACGGGAGACCCAGTACTTC	CASSSQAGPGRETQYF
TRBV14	TRBJ2-1	TRBD1	-	TGTGCCAGCAGCCAAGAGGACAGGGGACCCTACAATGAGCAGTTCTTC	CASSQEDRGPYNEQFF
TRBV25-1	TRBJ1-2	TRBD1	-	TGTGCCAGCAGTGACAGGGGGGAAGATTTGCGCTACACCTTC	CASSDRGEDLRYTF
TRBV5-6	TRBJ2-3	TRBD2	-	TGTGCCAGCAGCTTGGCCGGGGCGGGAGTCACAGATACGCAGTATTTT	CASSLAGAGVTDTQYF
TRBV3-1/TRBV3-2	TRBJ2-7	TRBD2	-	TGTGCCAGCAGCCAAGATGGTTGGGAGGGTAGCTCCTACGAGCAGTACTTC	CASSQDGWEGSSYEQYF
TRBV5-4	TRBJ2-3	TRBD2	-	TGTGCCAGCAGTCGGACTAGCGGGGGACCAGATACGCAGTATTTT	CASSRTSGGPDTQYF
TRBV6-1	TRBJ2-3	-	-	TGTGCCAGCAGTGAAGGACTCACCACAGATACGCAGTATTTT	CASSEGLTTDTQYF
TRBV6-5	TRBJ1-1	-	-	TGTGCCAGCCGGGGAGGGACCACTGAAGCTTTCTTT	CASRGGTTEAFF
TRBV6-6	TRBJ1-6	-	-	TGTGCCAGCACCACAGGGTATAATTCACCCCTCCACTTT	CASTTGYNSPLHF
TRBV7-9	TRBJ1-1	-	few	TGTGCCAGCAGTTACGGGATCCCGGGTGTGGGCACTGAAGCTTTCTTT	CASSYGIPGVGTEAFF
TRBV5-4	TRBJ2-5	TRBD2	-	TGTGCCAGCAGCTCCCTAGCGGCCGGGGAGACCCAGTACTTC	CASSSLAAGETQYF
TRBV12-5	TRBJ2-5	-	-	TGTGCTAGTGGCCTTCTCCACTCGGGGGAGACCCAGTACTTC	CASGLLHSGETQYF
TRBV5-6	TRBJ2-1	TRBD2	-	TGTGCCAGCAGCTTTGGCGCGGGAGTGAAGAATGAGCAGTTCTTC	CASSFGAGVKNEQFF
TRBV28	TRBJ2-7	TRBD2	-	TGTGCCAGCAGTTCCCCCAGCGGGAGCTGGGACGAGCAGTACTTC	CASSSPSGSWDEQYF
TRBV9	TRBJ2-5	TRBD1	-	TGTGCCAGCAGCGTAGCTCTATCGGGACAGGCTAAACAAGAGACCCAGTACTTC	CASSVALSGQAKQETQYF
TRBV11-2	TRBJ2-6	-	-	TGTGCCAGCAGCTCACACAGGTCCGGGGCCAACGTCCTGACTTTC	CASSSHRSGANVLTF